Listed below are T cell receptor beta chains from one sample, sequenced in a study of cytomegalovirus exposure and HLA in healthy donors. The assay was immunoSEQ multiplex PCR, and TCRdb's table has in-frame clones only and misses some. The profile shows 150,000 to 200,000 clones, roughly 10% of them singletons. The sample comprised PBMCs. These receptor sequences come from a woman in her 30s in good health and CMV-seropositive. Each CDR3 is given with its conserved first and last residue. D genes are given only for firm matches. Clone size appears in some rows only: once, few, many, or a class for an expanded clone.

DNA,CDR3,V,J,size,D
TGTGCCAGCAGGAGGCGTGGGGGTGGAGGGTATGGCTACACCTTC,CASRRRGGGGYGYTF,TRBV6-5,TRBJ1-2,.,.
TGTGCCAGCAGTGAATGGACAGGGGAATACAATGAGCAGTTCTTC,CASSEWTGEYNEQFF,TRBV2,TRBJ2-1,.,TRBD1
TGTGCCAGCAGCTCCCGGTCGGAACAGAGTCTCGCAGGGATCATGAACACTGAAGCTTTCTTT,CASSSRSEQSLAGIMNTEAFF,TRBV9,TRBJ1-1,few,.
TGTGCCAGCAGCAGCAGGGTTCTCAATCAGCCCCAGCATTTT,CASSSRVLNQPQHF,TRBV25-1,TRBJ1-5,few,.
TGTGCCAGTAGTTGGGGTAGCGGGAGTCGTGAGACCCAGTACTTC,CASSWGSGSRETQYF,TRBV19,TRBJ2-5,few,TRBD2
TGTGCCATCAGTGAGGTCTCGGGGCAGGGGGCGGGGGAGACCCAGTACTTC,CAISEVSGQGAGETQYF,TRBV10-3,TRBJ2-5,.,TRBD1
TGTGCCAGCAGCTTGCCCCCCGGGGGAACCTCCACCGGGGAGCTGTTTTTT,CASSLPPGGTSTGELFF,TRBV7-8,TRBJ2-2,.,.
TGTGCCAGTTCCTACTTGGGGGGAGGGGAGACCCAGTACTTC,CASSYLGGGETQYF,TRBV6-5,TRBJ2-5,few,TRBD2
TGTGCCACCCGAGGACAGAGGGATGGCTACACCTTC,CATRGQRDGYTF,TRBV9,TRBJ1-2,few,.
TGTGCCAGCAGTTACTCGAGAGGGTACAATGAGCAGTTCTTC,CASSYSRGYNEQFF,TRBV6-5,TRBJ2-1,.,.
TGCGCCAGCAGCCGTTTTAGCGGGCTGGACAATGAGCAGTTCTTC,CASSRFSGLDNEQFF,TRBV4-1,TRBJ2-1,.,TRBD2
TGCAGTGTCAGGGGTAGGGGAAGAGCCAACTTC,CSVRGRGRANF,TRBV20-1,TRBJ2-5,.,.
TGTGCCAGCAGTCTCGCGAGCAATCAGCCCCAGCATTTT,CASSLASNQPQHF,TRBV6-5,TRBJ1-5,.,.
TGTGCCAGCAGTTACCGGACAGGCGGTGTGGACACTGAAGCTTTCTTT,CASSYRTGGVDTEAFF,TRBV27,TRBJ1-1,few,TRBD1
TGTGCCAGCAGTTTTAGCGGGAGGAACGGGAAGGGGCAGTACTTC,CASSFSGRNGKGQYF,TRBV7-9,TRBJ2-7,.,TRBD2
TGTGCCAGCAGCCCGCCCATGCGGGGGTCTGGGGCCAACGTCCTGACTTTC,CASSPPMRGSGANVLTF,TRBV5-4,TRBJ2-6,.,TRBD2
TGTGCCAGCAGGACAGGGGTTAGCAATCAGCCCCAGCATTTT,CASRTGVSNQPQHF,TRBV28,TRBJ1-5,.,TRBD1
TGTGCTAGTGGTTTGGCACCACTAGCGGGACGCCCAGATACGCAGTATTTT,CASGLAPLAGRPDTQYF,TRBV12-5,TRBJ2-3,.,TRBD2
TGTGCCAGCAGCCCCGGGAGCACAAGGTCGTCGTATGAGCAGTTCTTC,CASSPGSTRSSYEQFF,TRBV27,TRBJ2-1,.,.
TGTGCCAGCAGCCCACGCAGGGGAGAAGGTGAAGCTTTCTTT,CASSPRRGEGEAFF,TRBV6-5,TRBJ1-1,few,.
TGTGCCAGCAGTGAAGCAGAGGGCTTAGGCGAAAAACTGTTTTTT,CASSEAEGLGEKLFF,TRBV6-1,TRBJ1-4,few,.
TGTGCCAGCAGTTGGAGGAGAATGAACACTGAAGCTTTCTTT,CASSWRRMNTEAFF,TRBV27,TRBJ1-1,.,.
TGTGCCAGCAGCTGGGGCCACGTTCATCAGCCCCAGCATTTT,CASSWGHVHQPQHF,TRBV5-6,TRBJ1-5,.,.